Listed below are T cell receptor beta chains from one sample, sequenced in a study of T cell repertoires in cytomegalovirus infection. TCRdb independently ran MiXCR on the reads; one entry per CDR3 protein. The data contain under 200,000 distinct CDR3 sequences, 8% to 10% of them singletons. Source material: PBMCs. All receptors come from a human donor in good health (CMV status not recorded). Some clones in this sample may be carry-over from other donors' samples. CDR3s include the opening cysteine and the closing phenylalanine or tryptophan. The D gene is left open where the match is weak. Some rows have no size entry. The others give once, few or many, or a class for an expanded clone.

d_call: TRBD1; v_call: TRBV6-5; clone_size: many; j_call: TRBJ1-1; cdr3_aa: CASTNPRGLRTEAFF; cdr3_nt: TGTGCCAGCACGAACCCCAGGGGGTTGCGGACTGAAGCTTTCTTT
d_call: .; v_call: TRBV4-3; clone_size: many; j_call: TRBJ1-1; cdr3_aa: CASSQGETLLMNTEAFF; cdr3_nt: TGCGCCAGCAGCCAAGGTGAAACGCTCCTAATGAACACTGAAGCTTTCTTT
d_call: .; v_call: TRBV19; clone_size: few; j_call: TRBJ1-5; cdr3_aa: CASSIPLSSNQPQHF; cdr3_nt: TGTGCCAGTAGTATCCCACTTAGTAGCAATCAGCCCCAGCATTTT
d_call: .; v_call: TRBV7-2; clone_size: many; j_call: TRBJ2-7; cdr3_aa: CASSFRYPYEQYF; cdr3_nt: TGTGCCAGCAGCTTCCGCTACCCCTACGAGCAGTACTTC
d_call: .; v_call: TRBV25-1; clone_size: many; j_call: TRBJ1-3; cdr3_aa: CASSEYKGKDRGNTIYF; cdr3_nt: TGTGCCAGCAGTGAATATAAAGGAAAGGACAGAGGAAACACCATATATTTT
d_call: TRBD1; v_call: TRBV5-6; clone_size: .; j_call: TRBJ2-5; cdr3_aa: CASSYYGTGHGYF; cdr3_nt: TGTGCCAGCAGCTACTACGGGACAGGGCACGGGTACTTC
d_call: .; v_call: TRBV12-3/TRBV12-4; clone_size: .; j_call: TRBJ1-1; cdr3_aa: CASSLNPRGNTEAFF; cdr3_nt: TGTGCCAGCAGTTTAAACCCCAGGGGGAACACTGAAGCTTTCTTT
d_call: TRBD2; v_call: TRBV7-3; clone_size: few; j_call: TRBJ2-7; cdr3_aa: CASSLGRQTSGQSYEQYF; cdr3_nt: TGTGCCAGCAGCTTGGGACGGCAGACTAGCGGTCAATCCTACGAGCAGTACTTC
d_call: .; v_call: TRBV6-2/TRBV6-3; clone_size: .; j_call: TRBJ2-7; cdr3_aa: CASSYSWATRTYEQYF; cdr3_nt: TGTGCCAGCAGTTACTCTTGGGCTACAAGGACCTACGAGCAGTACTTC
d_call: .; v_call: TRBV6-2/TRBV6-3; clone_size: many; j_call: TRBJ2-3; cdr3_aa: CASSRPISSTDTQYF; cdr3_nt: TGTGCCAGCAGTCGTCCCATTAGTAGCACAGATACGCAGTATTTT
d_call: TRBD1; v_call: TRBV28; clone_size: many; j_call: TRBJ2-7; cdr3_aa: CASSLPGTGDSEQYF; cdr3_nt: TGTGCCAGCAGTTTACCCGGGACAGGGGACTCCGAGCAGTACTTC
d_call: .; v_call: TRBV5-1; clone_size: few; j_call: TRBJ2-6; cdr3_aa: CASSRNGATSGANVLTF; cdr3_nt: TGCGCCAGCAGTAGGAACGGAGCCACGTCTGGGGCCAACGTCCTGACTTTC